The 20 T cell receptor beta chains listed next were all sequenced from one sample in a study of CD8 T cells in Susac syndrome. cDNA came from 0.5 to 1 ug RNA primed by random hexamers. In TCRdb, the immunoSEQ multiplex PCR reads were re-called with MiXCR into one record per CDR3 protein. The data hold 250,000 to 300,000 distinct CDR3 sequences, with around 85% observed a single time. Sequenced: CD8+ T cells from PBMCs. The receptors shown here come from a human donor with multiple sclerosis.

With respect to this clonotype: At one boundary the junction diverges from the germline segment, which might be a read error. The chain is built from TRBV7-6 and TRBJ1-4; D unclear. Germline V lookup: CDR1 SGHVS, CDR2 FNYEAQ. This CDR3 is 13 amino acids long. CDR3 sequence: CDSSLEGREKLFF. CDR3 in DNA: TGTGACAGCAGCTTAGAAGGAAGGGAAAAACTGTTTTTT.

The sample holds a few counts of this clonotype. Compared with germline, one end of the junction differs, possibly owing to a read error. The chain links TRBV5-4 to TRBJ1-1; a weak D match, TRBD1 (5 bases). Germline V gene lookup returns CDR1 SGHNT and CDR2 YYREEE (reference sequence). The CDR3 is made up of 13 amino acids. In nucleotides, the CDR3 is TGCGCCAGCAGCTTGAGAGGGGACACTGAAGCTTTCTTT. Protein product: CASSLRGDTEAFF.

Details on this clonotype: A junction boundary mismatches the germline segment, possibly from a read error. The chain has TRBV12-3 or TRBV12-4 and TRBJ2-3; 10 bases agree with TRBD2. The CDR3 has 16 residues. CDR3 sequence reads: CASSLAGVEGTDTQYF. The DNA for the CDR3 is TGTGCCAGCAGTCTAGCGGGAGTAGAGGGCACAGATACGCAGTATTTT.

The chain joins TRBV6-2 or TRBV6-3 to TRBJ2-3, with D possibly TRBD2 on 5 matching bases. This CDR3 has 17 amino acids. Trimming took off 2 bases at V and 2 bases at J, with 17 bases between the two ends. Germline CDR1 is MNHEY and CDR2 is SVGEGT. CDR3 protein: CASSYILRTGYTDTQYF. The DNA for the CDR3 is TGTGCCAGCAGTTACATTTTACGGACGGGATACACAGATACGCAGTATTTT.

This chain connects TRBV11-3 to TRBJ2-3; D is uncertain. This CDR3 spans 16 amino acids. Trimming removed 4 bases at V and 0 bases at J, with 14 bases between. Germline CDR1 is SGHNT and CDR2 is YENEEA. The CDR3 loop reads CASSSGPPFSTDTQYF. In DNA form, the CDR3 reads TGTGCCAGCAGCTCCGGACCCCCGTTTAGCACAGATACGCAGTATTTT.

The CDR3: CASSIEFPYNEQFF. The CDR3 nucleotides read TGTGCCAGTAGTATAGAGTTTCCGTACAATGAGCAGTTCTTC. The rearrangement uses TRBV19 and TRBJ2-1; no firm D call. Deletions cut 0 bases from V and 4 bases from J, with 7 bases between. Germline-derived CDR1 and CDR2 are LNHDA and SQIVND (reference sequence). This CDR3 contains 14 residues.

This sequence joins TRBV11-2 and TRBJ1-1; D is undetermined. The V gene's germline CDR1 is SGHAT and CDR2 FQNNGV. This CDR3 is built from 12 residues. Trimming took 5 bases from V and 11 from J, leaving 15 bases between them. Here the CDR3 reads CASSQRSPNAFF. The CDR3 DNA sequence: TGTGCCAGCAGCCAAAGATCACCCAATGCTTTCTTT.

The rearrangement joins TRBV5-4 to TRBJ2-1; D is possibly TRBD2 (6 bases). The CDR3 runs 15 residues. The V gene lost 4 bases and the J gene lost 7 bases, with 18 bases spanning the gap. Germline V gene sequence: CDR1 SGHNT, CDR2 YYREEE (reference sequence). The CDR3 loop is CASSRTKGLGNEQFF. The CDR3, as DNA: TGTGCCAGCAGCCGGACTAAGGGGTTGGGGAATGAGCAGTTCTTC. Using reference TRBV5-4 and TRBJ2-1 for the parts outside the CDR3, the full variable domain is ETGVTQSPTHLIKTRGQQVTLRCSSQSGHNTVSWYQQALGQGPQFIFQYYREEENGRGNFPPRFSGLQFPNYSSELNVNALELDDSALYLCASSRTKGLGNEQFFGPGTRLTVL.

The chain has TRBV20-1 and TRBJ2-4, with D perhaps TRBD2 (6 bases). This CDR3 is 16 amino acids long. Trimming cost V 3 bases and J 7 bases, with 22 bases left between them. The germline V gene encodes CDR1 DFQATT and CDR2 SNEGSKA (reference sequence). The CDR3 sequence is CSARTGTGAGKNIQYF. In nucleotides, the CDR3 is TGCAGTGCTAGGACCGGGACTGGAGCCGGAAAGAACATTCAGTACTTC.

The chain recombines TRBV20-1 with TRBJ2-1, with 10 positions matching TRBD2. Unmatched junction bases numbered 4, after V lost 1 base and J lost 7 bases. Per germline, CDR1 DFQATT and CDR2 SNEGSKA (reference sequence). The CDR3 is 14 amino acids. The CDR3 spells CSARGTSGVNEQFF. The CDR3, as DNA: TGCAGTGCTAGAGGAACTAGCGGGGTAAATGAGCAGTTCTTC.

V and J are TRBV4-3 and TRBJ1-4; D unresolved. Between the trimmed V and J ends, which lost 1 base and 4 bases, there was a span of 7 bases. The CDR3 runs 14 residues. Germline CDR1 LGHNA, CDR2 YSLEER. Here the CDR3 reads CASSQALINEKLFF. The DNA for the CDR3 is TGCGCCAGCAGCCAAGCACTGATTAATGAAAAACTGTTTTTT.

Written as DNA, the CDR3 is TGTGCCAGCAGTTTACGGGATGGGCCATATGGCTACACCTTC. Translation gives CASSLRDGPYGYTF. This chain links TRBV12-3 or TRBV12-4 with TRBJ1-2, with unresolved D. V was trimmed by 2 bases and J by 5 bases, leaving 12 bases between them. CDR3 size: 14 residues.

The CDR3 nucleotides read TGTGCCAGCAGCTCCCGGACTAGCGGAGCCTACAATGAGCAGTTCTTC. Its translation: CASSSRTSGAYNEQFF. The chain has TRBV11-1 and TRBJ2-1; 10 bases map to TRBD2. Germline V gene lookup returns CDR1 SGHAT and CDR2 FQDESV (reference sequence). The trim removed 4 bases at V and 2 bases at J, leaving 5 bases unmatched. The CDR3 length is 16 residues.

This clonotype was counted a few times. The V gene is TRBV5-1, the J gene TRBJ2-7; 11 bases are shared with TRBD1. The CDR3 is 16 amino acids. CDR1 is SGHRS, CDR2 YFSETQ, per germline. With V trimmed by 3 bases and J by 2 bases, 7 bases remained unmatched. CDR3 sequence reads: CASSSSWDRGTYEQYF. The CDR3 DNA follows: TGCGCCAGCAGCTCGTCTTGGGACAGGGGGACCTACGAGCAGTACTTC.

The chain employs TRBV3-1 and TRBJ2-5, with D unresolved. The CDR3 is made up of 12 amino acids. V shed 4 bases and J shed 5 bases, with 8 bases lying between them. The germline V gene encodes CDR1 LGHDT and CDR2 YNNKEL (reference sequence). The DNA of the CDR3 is TGTGCCAGCAGCCCAGAAGGGGAGACCCAGTACTTC. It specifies CASSPEGETQYF.

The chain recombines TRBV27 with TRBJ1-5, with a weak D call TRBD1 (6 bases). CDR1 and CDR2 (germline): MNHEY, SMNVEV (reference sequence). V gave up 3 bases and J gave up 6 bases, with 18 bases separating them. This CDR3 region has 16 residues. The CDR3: CASSFSQSGEGQPQHF. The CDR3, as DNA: TGTGCCAGCAGTTTTTCCCAATCAGGGGAGGGTCAGCCCCAGCATTTT.

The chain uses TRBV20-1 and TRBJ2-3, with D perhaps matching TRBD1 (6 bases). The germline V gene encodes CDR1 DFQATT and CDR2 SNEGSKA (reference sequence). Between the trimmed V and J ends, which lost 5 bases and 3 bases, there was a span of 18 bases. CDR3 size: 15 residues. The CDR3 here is CSAPDSALATDTQYF. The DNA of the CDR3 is TGCAGTGCTCCGGACAGCGCCCTAGCAACAGATACGCAGTATTTT.

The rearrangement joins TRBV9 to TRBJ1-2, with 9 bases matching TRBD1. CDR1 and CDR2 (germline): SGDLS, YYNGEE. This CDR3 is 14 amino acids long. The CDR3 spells CASDRGLAGRGYTF. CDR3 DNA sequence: TGTGCGTCGGACAGGGGCCTCGCGGGGAGAGGCTACACCTTC.

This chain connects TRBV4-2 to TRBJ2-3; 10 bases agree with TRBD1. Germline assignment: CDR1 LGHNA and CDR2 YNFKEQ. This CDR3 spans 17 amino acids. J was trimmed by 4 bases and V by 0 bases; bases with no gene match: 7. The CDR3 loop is CASSQEGQGRQADTQYF. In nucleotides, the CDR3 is TGTGCCAGCAGCCAAGAGGGACAGGGGCGGCAAGCAGATACGCAGTATTTT.

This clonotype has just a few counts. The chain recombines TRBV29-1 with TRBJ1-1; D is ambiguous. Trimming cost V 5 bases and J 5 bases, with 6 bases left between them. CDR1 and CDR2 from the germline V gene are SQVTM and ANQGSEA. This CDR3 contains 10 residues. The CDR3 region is CSVRGTEAFF. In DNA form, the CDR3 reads TGCAGCGTTAGAGGGACTGAAGCTTTCTTT. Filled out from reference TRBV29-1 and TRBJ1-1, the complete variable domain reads SAVISQKPSRDICQRGTSLTIQCQVDSQVTMMFWYRQQPGQSLTLIATANQGSEATYESGFVIDKFPISRPNLTFSTLTVSNMSPEDSSIYLCSVRGTEAFFGQGTRLTVV.